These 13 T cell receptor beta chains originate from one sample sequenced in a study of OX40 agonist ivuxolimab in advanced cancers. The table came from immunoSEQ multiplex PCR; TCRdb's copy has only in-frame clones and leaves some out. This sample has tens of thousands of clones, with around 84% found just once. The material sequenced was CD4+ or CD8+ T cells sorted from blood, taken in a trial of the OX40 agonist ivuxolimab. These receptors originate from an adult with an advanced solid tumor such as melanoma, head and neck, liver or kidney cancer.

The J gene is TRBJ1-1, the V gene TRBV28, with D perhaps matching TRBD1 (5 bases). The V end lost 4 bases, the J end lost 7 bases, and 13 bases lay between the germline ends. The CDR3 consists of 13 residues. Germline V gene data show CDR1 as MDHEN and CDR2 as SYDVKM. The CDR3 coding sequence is TGTGCCAGCAGTTCCTCTGTCAGGGATGAAGCTTTCTTT. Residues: CASSSSVRDEAFF.

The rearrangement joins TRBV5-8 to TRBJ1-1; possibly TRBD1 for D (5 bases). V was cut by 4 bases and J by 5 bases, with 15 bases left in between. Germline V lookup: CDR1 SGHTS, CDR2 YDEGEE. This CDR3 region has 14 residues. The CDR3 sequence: CASSITAGATEAFF. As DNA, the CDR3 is TGTGCCAGCAGCATAACGGCCGGGGCGACTGAAGCTTTCTTT.

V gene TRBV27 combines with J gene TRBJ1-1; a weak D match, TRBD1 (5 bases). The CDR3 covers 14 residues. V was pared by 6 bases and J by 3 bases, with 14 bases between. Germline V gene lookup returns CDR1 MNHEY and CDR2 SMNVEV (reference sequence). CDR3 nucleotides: TGTGCCAGCAGCCGGGGGTACCCCGACACTGAAGCTTTCTTT. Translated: CASSRGYPDTEAFF.

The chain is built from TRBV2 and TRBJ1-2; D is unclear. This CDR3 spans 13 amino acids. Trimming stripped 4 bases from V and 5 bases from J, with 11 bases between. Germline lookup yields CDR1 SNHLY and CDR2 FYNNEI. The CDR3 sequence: CASSGDQDYGYTF. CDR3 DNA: TGTGCCAGCAGTGGCGACCAAGATTATGGCTACACCTTC.

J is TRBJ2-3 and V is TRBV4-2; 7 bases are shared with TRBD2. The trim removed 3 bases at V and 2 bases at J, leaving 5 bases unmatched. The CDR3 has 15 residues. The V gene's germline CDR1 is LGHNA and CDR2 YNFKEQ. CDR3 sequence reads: CASSQMGGITDTQYF. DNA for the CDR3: TGTGCCAGCAGCCAGATGGGAGGGATCACAGATACGCAGTATTTT.

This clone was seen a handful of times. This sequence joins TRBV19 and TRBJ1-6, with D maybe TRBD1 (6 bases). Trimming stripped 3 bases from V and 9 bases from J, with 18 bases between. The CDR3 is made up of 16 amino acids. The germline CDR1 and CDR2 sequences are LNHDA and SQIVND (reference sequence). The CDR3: CASSILQQGRGSPLHF. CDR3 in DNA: TGTGCCAGTAGTATCCTCCAACAGGGTCGGGGTTCACCCCTCCACTTT.

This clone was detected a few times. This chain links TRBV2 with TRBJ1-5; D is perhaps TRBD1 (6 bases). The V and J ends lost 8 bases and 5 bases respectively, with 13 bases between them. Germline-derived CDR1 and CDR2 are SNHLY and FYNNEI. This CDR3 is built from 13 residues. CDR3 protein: CASVGGWDQPQHF. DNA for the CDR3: TGTGCCAGCGTGGGGGGCTGGGATCAGCCCCAGCATTTT. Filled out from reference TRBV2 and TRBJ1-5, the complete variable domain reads EPEVTQTPSHQVTQMGQEVILRCVPISNHLYFYWYRQILGQKVEFLVSFYNNEISEKSEIFDDQFSVERPDGSNFTLKIRSTKLEDSAMYFCASVGGWDQPQHFGDGTRLSIL.

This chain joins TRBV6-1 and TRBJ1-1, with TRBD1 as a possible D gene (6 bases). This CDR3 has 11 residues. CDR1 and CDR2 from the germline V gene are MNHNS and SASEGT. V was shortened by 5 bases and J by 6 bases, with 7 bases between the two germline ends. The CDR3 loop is CASSRTAEAFF. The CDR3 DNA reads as TGTGCCAGCAGTAGGACAGCTGAAGCTTTCTTT.

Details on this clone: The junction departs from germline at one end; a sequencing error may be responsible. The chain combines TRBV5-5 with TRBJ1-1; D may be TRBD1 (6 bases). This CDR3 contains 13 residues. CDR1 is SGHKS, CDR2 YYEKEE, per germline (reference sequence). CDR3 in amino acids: CASNLGAKTEAFF. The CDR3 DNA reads TGTGCCAGCAACTTGGGGGCGAAGACTGAAGCTTTCTTT. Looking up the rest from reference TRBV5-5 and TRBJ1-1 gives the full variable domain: DAGVTQSPTHLIKTRGQQVTLRCSPISGHKSVSWYQQVLGQGPQFIFQYYEKEERGRGNFPDRFSARQFPNYSSELNVNALLLGDSALYLCASNLGAKTEAFFGQGTRLTVV.

The CDR3 sequence is CASSLGGARLGELFF. As DNA, the CDR3 is TGTGCCAGCAGCTTGGGCGGGGCCCGTCTGGGGGAGCTGTTTTTT. The genes are TRBV5-4 and TRBJ2-2, with D maybe TRBD2 (6 bases). CDR1 and CDR2 (germline): SGHNT, YYREEE (reference sequence). This CDR3 contains 15 residues. The V and J ends lost 0 bases and 8 bases respectively, with 14 bases between them. The full variable domain, rest sourced from reference TRBV5-4 and TRBJ2-2, is ETGVTQSPTHLIKTRGQQVTLRCSSQSGHNTVSWYQQALGQGPQFIFQYYREEENGRGNFPPRFSGLQFPNYSSELNVNALELDDSALYLCASSLGGARLGELFFGEGSRLTVL.

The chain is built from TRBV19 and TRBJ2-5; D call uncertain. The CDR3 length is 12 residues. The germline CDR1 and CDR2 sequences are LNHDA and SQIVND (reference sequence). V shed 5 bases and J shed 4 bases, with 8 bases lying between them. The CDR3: CASSPSTETQYF. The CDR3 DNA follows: TGTGCCAGTAGTCCCTCGACAGAGACCCAGTACTTC.

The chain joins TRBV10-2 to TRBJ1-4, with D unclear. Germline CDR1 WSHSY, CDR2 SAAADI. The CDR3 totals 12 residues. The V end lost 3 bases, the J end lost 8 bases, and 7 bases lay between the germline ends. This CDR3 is CASSDWSEKLFF. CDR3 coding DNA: TGCGCCAGCAGTGACTGGAGCGAAAAACTGTTTTTT.

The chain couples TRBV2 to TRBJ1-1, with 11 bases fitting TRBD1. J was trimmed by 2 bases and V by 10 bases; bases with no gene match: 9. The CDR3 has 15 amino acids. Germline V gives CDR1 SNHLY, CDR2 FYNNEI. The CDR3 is CATMGQGVVNTEAFF. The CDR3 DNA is TGTGCCACCATGGGACAGGGGGTGGTCAACACTGAAGCTTTCTTT. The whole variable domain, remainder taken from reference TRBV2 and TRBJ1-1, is EPEVTQTPSHQVTQMGQEVILRCVPISNHLYFYWYRQILGQKVEFLVSFYNNEISEKSEIFDDQFSVERPDGSNFTLKIRSTKLEDSAMYFCATMGQGVVNTEAFFGQGTRLTVV.